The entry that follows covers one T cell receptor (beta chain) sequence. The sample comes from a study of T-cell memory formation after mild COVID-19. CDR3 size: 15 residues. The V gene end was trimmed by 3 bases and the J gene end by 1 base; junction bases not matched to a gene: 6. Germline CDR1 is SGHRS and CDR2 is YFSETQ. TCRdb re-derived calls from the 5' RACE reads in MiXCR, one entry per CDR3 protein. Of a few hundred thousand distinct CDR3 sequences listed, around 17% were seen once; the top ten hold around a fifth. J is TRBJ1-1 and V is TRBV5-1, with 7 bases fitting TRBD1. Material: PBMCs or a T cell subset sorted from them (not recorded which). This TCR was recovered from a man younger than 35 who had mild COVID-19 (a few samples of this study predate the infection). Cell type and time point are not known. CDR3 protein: CASSWGAGGNTEAFF. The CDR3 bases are TGCGCCAGCAGCTGGGGGGCAGGGGGGAACACTGAAGCTTTCTTT.